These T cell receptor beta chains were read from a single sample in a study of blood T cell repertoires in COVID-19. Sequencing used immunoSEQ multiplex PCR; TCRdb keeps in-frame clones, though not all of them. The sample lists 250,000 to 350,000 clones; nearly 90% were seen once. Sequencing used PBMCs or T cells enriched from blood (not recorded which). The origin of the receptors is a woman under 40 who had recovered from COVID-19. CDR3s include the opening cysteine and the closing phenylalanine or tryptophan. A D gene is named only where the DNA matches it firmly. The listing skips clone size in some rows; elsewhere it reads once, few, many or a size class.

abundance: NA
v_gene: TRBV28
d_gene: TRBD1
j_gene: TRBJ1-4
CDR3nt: TGTGCCAGCAGTTTTATGACAGGGGACGAAAAACTGTTTTTT
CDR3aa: CASSFMTGDEKLFF

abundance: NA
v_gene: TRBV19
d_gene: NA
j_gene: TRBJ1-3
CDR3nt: TGTGCCAGTAGTATAGATCACATGTTCTCTGGAAACACCATATATTTT
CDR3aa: CASSIDHMFSGNTIYF

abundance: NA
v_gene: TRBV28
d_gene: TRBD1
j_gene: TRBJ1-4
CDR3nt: TGTGCCAGCAGACCATACAGGGGGGTTAATGAAAAACTGTTTTTT
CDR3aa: CASRPYRGVNEKLFF

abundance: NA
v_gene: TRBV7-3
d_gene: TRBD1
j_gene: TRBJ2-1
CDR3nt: TGTGCCAGCAGCTTATATAAGACAGGGAGAGGAGAGCAGTTCTTC
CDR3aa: CASSLYKTGRGEQFF

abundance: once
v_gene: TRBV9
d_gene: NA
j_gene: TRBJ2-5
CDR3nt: TGTGCCAGCAGCGTAGGTTCCAGGCAAGAGACCCAGTACTTC
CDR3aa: CASSVGSRQETQYF

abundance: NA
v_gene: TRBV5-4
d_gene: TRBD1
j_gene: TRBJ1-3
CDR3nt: TGTGCCAGCAGCGTGGACAGGGGGGGAAACACCATATATTTT
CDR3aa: CASSVDRGGNTIYF

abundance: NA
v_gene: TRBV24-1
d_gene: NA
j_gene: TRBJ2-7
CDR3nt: TGTGCCACCGGCGGGGTGGGGGAGAACTACGAGCAGTACTTC
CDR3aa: CATGGVGENYEQYF

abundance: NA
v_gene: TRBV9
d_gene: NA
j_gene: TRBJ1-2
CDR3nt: TGTGCCAGCAGCGACCGGGGCTATGGCTACACCTTC
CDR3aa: CASSDRGYGYTF

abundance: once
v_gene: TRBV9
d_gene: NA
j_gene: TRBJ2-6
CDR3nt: TGTGCCAGCAGCGTAGATATCTCCTCTGGGGCCAACGTCCTGACTTTC
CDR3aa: CASSVDISSGANVLTF

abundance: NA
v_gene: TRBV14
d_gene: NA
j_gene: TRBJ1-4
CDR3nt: TGTGCCAGCAGCCAAGAGGGCCAGATTAATGAAAAACTGTTTTTT
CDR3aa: CASSQEGQINEKLFF

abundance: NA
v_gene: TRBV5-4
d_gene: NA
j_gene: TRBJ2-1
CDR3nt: TGTGCCAGCAGCCCTGGGGGGGCGTACTACAATGAGCAGTTCTTC
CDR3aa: CASSPGGAYYNEQFF

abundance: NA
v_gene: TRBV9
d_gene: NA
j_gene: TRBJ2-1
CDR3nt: TGTGCCAGCAGCCTTTCCGACAATGAGCAGTTCTTC
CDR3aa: CASSLSDNEQFF

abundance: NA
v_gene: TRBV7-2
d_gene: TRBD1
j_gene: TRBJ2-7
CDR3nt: TGTGCCAGCAGGCCGGGACAGGGGACCCTTTACGAGCAGTACTTC
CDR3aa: CASRPGQGTLYEQYF

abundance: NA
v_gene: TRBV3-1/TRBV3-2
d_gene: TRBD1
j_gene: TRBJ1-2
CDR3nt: TGTGCCAGCAGCCAGTTGACAGGGGGAGGCTACACCTTC
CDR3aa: CASSQLTGGGYTF

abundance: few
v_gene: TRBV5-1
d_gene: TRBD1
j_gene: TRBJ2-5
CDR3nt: TGCGCCAGCAGCTTGGGCGGCACAGGGGGGGAGACCCAGTACTTC
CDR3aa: CASSLGGTGGETQYF

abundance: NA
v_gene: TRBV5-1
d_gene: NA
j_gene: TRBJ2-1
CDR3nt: TGCGCCAGCAGCTTGGCTGGCGGAGGGGTTTACAATGAGCAGTTCTTC
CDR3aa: CASSLAGGGVYNEQFF

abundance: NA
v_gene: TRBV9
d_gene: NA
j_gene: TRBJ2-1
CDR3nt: TGTGCCAGCAGCGTAGGTTTTCCTAATGAGCAGTTCTTC
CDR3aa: CASSVGFPNEQFF

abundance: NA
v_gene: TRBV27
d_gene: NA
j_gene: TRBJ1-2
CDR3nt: TGTGCCTCCAGCGGGGGCTTTCTGTCTGGCTACACCTTC
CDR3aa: CASSGGFLSGYTF

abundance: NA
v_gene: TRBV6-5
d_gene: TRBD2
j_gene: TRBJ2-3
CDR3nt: TGTGCCAGCAGTTCCGTAGGAGCGGGAGGTCTAGATACGCAGTATTTT
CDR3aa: CASSSVGAGGLDTQYF

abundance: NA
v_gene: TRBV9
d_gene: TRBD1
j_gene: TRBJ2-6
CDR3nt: TGTGCCAGCAGCGGTCCGGGACAGGGACACATGAGGGCCAACGTCCTGACTTTC
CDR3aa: CASSGPGQGHMRANVLTF

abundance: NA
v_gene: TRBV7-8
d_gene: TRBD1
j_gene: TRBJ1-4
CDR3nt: TGTGCCAGCAGCTCCGAGCCACAGGGGGCCCTGAGCCAACTGTTTTTT
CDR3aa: CASSSEPQGALSQLFF

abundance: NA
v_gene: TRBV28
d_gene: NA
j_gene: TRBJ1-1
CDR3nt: TGTGCCAGCAGTCCCCGTGATCCCATGCGGGACCTTGTGAACACTGAAGCTTTCTTT
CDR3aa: CASSPRDPMRDLVNTEAFF

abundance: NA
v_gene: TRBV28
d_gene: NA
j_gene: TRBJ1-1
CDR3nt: TGTGCCAGCGGACAGCTGAACACTGAAGCTTTCTTT
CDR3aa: CASGQLNTEAFF

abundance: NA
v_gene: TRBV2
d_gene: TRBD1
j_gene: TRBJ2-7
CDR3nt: TGTGCCAGCCTCCACGAGGGGACAGGGGCCTACGAGCAGTACTTC
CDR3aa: CASLHEGTGAYEQYF

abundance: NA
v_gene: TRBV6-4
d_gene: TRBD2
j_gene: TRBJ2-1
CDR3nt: TGTGCCAGCAGTGACCATCAAGGCCTAGCGGGGGGTTACAATGAGCAGTTCTTC
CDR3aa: CASSDHQGLAGGYNEQFF

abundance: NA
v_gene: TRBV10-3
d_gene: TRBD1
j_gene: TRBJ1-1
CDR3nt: TGTGCCATCAGTGAGTCGGGGACAGGTAACACTGAAGCTTTCTTT
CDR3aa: CAISESGTGNTEAFF

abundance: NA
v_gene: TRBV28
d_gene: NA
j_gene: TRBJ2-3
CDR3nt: TGTGCCAGCAGTCCAAACCAGGGCTCGAACACAGATACGCAGTATTTT
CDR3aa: CASSPNQGSNTDTQYF

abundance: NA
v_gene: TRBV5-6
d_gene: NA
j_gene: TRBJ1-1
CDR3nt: TGTGCCAGCAGCTTCAGGGTGCGGACTGAAGCTTTCTTT
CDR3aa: CASSFRVRTEAFF

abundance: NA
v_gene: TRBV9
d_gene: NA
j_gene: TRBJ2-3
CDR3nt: TGTGCCAGCAGCGTGGGAGTTAGGGCAGATACGCAGTATTTT
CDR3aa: CASSVGVRADTQYF

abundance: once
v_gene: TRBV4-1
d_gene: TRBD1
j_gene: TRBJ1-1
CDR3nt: TGCGCCAGCAGCCCAAAAGACAGGGCGATTAACACTGAAGCTTTCTTT
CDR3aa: CASSPKDRAINTEAFF

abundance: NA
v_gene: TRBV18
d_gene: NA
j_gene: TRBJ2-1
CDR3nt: TGTGCCAGCTCACCCTTAACCAGCTCCTACAATGAGCAGTTCTTC
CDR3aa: CASSPLTSSYNEQFF

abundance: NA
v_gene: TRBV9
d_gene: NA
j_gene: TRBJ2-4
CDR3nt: TGTGCCAGCAGCGCCGGCCAGGGGGCCAAAAACATTCAGTACTTC
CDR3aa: CASSAGQGAKNIQYF

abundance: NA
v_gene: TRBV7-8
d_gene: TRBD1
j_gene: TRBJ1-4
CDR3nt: TGTGCCAGCAGCTCTCGACAGGGGGAGTATGAAAAACTGTTTTTT
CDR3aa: CASSSRQGEYEKLFF

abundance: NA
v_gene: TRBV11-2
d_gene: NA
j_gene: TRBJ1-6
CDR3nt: TGTGCCAGCAGCTTAGGTCAAGGGGTAGGGTCACCCCTCCACTTT
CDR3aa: CASSLGQGVGSPLHF

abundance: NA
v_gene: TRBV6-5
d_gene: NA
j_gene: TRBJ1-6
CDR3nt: TGTGCCAGCAAGGCCAGACCGGTTGGGGCTTTCCCCCTCCACTTT
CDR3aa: CASKARPVGAFPLHF

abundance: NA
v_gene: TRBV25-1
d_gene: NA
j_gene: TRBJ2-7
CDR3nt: TGTGCCAGCAGTGACACAGGGGCGTACGGGGGCGAGCAGTACTTC
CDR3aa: CASSDTGAYGGEQYF

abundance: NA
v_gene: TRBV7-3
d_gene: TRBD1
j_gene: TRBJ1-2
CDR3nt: TGTGCCAGCACCCCGACAGGGGCAAACTATGGCTACACCTTC
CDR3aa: CASTPTGANYGYTF

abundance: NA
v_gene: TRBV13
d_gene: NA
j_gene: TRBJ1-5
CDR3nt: TGTGCCAGCAGCTTAGGCTCCGCGGGGGCCCCTGGTTATCAGCCCCAGCATTTT
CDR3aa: CASSLGSAGAPGYQPQHF

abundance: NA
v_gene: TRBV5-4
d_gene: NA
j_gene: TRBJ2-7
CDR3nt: TGTGCCAGCAGCGCCGCCCCCCGGGAGCAGTACTTC
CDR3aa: CASSAAPREQYF

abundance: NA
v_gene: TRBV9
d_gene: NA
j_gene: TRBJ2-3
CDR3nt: TGTGCCAGCAGCGTAGAAGGGGCCACTGGGGATACGCAGTATTTT
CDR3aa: CASSVEGATGDTQYF

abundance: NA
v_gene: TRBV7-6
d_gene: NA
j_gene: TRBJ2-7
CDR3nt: TGTGCCAGCAGCGCGGGCTCGACTGGATCTCTCCTCGGCGAGCAGTACTTC
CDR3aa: CASSAGSTGSLLGEQYF

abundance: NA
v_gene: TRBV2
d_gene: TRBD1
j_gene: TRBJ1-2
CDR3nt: TGTGCCTTCCGGGACAGGGTATACGGCTACACCTTC
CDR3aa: CAFRDRVYGYTF

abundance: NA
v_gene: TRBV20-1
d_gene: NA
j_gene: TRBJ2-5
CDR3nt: TGCAGTGCGAGCAGGGAGGCGACCCAGTACTTC
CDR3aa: CSASREATQYF

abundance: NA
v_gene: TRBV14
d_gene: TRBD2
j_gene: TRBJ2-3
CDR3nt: TGTGCCAGCAGCCACCAGACCCCACTAGCGGGAGATACGCAGTATTTT
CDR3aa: CASSHQTPLAGDTQYF

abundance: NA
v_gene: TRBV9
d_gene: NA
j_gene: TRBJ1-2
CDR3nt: TGTGCCAGCAGCGTAACAGGGCGCTCAGGCTATGGCTACACCTTC
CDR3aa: CASSVTGRSGYGYTF

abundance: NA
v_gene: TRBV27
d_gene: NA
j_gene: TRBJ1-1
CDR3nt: TGTGCCAGCAGTTTACGGGACACGAACACTGAAGCTTTCTTT
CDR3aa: CASSLRDTNTEAFF

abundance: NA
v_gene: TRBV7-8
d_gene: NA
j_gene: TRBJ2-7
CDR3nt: TGTGCCAGCAGCTTAGAAGGGTCGGGACATCTTTACGAGCAGTACTTC
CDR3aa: CASSLEGSGHLYEQYF

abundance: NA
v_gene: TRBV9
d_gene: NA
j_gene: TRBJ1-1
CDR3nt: TGTGCCAGCAGCCCCCAGGCCACCTATGAAGCTTTCTTT
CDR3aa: CASSPQATYEAFF

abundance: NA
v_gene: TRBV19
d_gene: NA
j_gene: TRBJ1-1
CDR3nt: TGTGCCAGTAGTATGCTGTCAAACACAGAAGCTTTCTTT
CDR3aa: CASSMLSNTEAFF

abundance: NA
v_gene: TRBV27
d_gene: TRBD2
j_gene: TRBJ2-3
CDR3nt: TGTGCCAGCAGTTTATCTATTCTTAGCGGGGGCCTTAGCACAGATACGCAGTATTTT
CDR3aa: CASSLSILSGGLSTDTQYF

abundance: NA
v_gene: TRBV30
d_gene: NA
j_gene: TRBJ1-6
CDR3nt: TGTGCCTGGAGTCTAGGGCGGGGCGATAATTCACCCCTCCACTTT
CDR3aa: CAWSLGRGDNSPLHF

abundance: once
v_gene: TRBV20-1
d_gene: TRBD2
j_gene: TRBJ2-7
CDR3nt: TGCAGTGCTAGTTTGACTAGCGGGATTTACGAGCAGTACTTC
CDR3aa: CSASLTSGIYEQYF

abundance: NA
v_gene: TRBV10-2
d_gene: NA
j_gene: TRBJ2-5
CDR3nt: TGCGCCAGCCAAGAACAGGGTGGCCCAGAGACCCAGTACTTC
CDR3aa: CASQEQGGPETQYF

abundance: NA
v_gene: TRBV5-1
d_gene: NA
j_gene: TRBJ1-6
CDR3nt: TGCGCCAGCAGCTTGGGGACAGCTTACGATAATTCACCCCTCCACTTT
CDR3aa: CASSLGTAYDNSPLHF

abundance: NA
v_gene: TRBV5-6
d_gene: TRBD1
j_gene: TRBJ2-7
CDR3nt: TGTGCCAGCAGCTGCTGGGACAGGGAGTACGAGCAGTACTTC
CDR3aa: CASSCWDREYEQYF

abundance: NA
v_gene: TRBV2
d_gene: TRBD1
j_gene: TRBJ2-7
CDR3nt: TGTGCCAGCAGCCTCTGGACAGGGGGAACCTACGAGCAGTACTTC
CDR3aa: CASSLWTGGTYEQYF

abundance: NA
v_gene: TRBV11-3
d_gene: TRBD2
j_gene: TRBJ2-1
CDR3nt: TGTGCCAGCAGCTCAAGAGCGGGAGCGGATAATGAGCAGTTCTTC
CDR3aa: CASSSRAGADNEQFF

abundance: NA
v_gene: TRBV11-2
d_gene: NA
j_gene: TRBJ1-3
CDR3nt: TGTGCCAGCAGCACCTCACAGTTTCTCCTCTCTGGAAACACCATATATTTT
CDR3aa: CASSTSQFLLSGNTIYF

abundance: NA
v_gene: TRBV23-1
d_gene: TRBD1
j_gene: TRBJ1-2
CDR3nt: TGCGCCAGCAGTCACGAGGAGTTTACAGGGGCCCACCAAACTTGCGTCTATGGCTACACCTTC
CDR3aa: CASSHEEFTGAHQTCVYGYTF